This TCR beta chain was recorded in a study of shared clonotypes between healthy human individuals. About the research overall: Donor composition was a couple of women and a few men, aged 18 to 49. The study used three CD4 naive, three CD4 memory, two CD8 naive and one CD8 memory plate per donor.

Assay used: immunoSEQ multiplex PCR; TCRdb lists only in-frame clones, some missing. The sample holds approximately 100,000 clones, less than 75% seen once. The CDR3 has 11 amino acids. The ends were cut back, 5 bases at V and 2 bases at J, with 3 bases in the middle. Germline CDR1 and CDR2: MNHEY and SMNVEV (reference sequence). This TCR was sampled from a woman aged 25 to 39 in good health. The V gene is TRBV27, the J gene TRBJ2-5, with D unresolved. What was sequenced was memory CD8+ T cells sorted from blood. Subset meaning: CD45RO+ cells pooled with CCR7-negative TemRA cells. The CDR3 DNA sequence: TGTGCCAGCAGTCTACAAGAGACCCAGTACTTC. It specifies CASSLQETQYF.